This T cell receptor (beta chain) was recovered during a study of cytomegalovirus exposure and HLA in healthy donors. Across the study: Approximately 170 million T cells yielded 117 million unique TCR beta sequences in earlier analysis. There were 88 million or so unique TCRs (from HLA-typed donors) in an early data release.

General study points: For most TCR beta V segments, an earlier analysis put the productive rate at about 90% or about 30% of the time. It was reported in a later analysis that an Asian-associated ancestry cluster showed fewer N-insertions than the 666-donor mean.

A multiplex PCR was run with 60 Vbeta primers and 13 Jbeta primers. TCRdb's table, derived via immunoSEQ multiplex PCR, lists solely in-frame clones and lacks some. This table holds 60,000 to 70,000 clones, 65% to 80% found once. The V and J ends lost 0 bases and 5 bases, in that order; junction bases with no gene match: 2. The CDR3 contains 14 residues. Germline CDR1 reads MNHEY; CDR2 reads SVGAGI. A word on this clone: Its antigen is unknown.

The sample taken for sequencing was PBMCs. The rearrangement uses TRBV6-5 and TRBJ2-5; 8 bases match TRBD2. This TCR was sampled from a middle-aged man in good health and CMV-seropositive. This chain's CDR3 is CASSYSASGETQYF. CDR3 DNA: TGTGCCAGCAGTTACTCGGCTAGCGGGGAGACCCAGTACTTC.